These 31 T cell receptor beta chains share one sample of origin, sequenced in a study of CD8 T cells in ankylosing spondylitis. MiXCR, applied by TCRdb to the 5' RACE reads, yields one record per CDR3 protein. Of around 130,000 distinct CDR3 sequences in the sample, approximately 6.8% were seen once. Sequenced input: blood, either unsorted or a sorted T cell fraction (not recorded which). The source is a male donor with ankylosing spondylitis or in good health (not recorded which).

In this sample, this clonotype turned up many times. The chain carries TRBV5-5 and TRBJ1-2; weak D call: TRBD1 (5 bases). This CDR3 has 13 residues. V lost 2 bases and J 5 bases, leaving 10 bases between the germline ends. Germline CDR1 SGHKS, CDR2 YYEKEE (reference sequence). The chain's CDR3 is CASSFGGGYGYTF. CDR3 nucleotides: TGTGCCAGCAGCTTCGGGGGGGGATATGGCTACACCTTC. Based on the CDR3 plus reference TRBV5-5 and TRBJ1-2, the full variable domain is DAGVTQSPTHLIKTRGQQVTLRCSPISGHKSVSWYQQVLGQGPQFIFQYYEKEERGRGNFPDRFSARQFPNYSSELNVNALLLGDSALYLCASSFGGGYGYTFGSGTRLTVV.

The V gene is TRBV30, the J gene TRBJ2-4, with 7 bases lining up with TRBD1. CDR3 length equals 15 residues. Germline V gene sequence: CDR1 GTSNPN, CDR2 SVGIG (reference sequence). The J segment lost 0 bases and the V segment lost 2 bases, leaving 4 bases of the junction unmatched. The CDR3 sequence: CAWSRDRGAKNIQYF. CDR3 sequence (DNA): TGTGCCTGGAGTCGGGACAGAGGAGCCAAAAACATTCAGTACTTC.

Many counts were recorded for this clonotype. V and J are TRBV10-3 and TRBJ2-2; 8 bases fit TRBD1. J was trimmed by 8 bases and V by 10 bases; bases with no gene match: 6. From germline, CDR1 is ENHRY and CDR2 SYGVKD. The CDR3 loop spans 12 amino acids. The CDR3 reads CASQGARGELFF. For the CDR3, the DNA is TGTGCCAGCCAGGGGGCTAGGGGGGAGCTGTTTTTT.

At least ten counts were recorded for this clonotype. The chain joins TRBV20-1 to TRBJ2-1; D is uncertain. Trimming took 6 bases from V and 10 from J, leaving 7 bases between them. In germline, CDR1 is DFQATT, CDR2 SNEGSKA (reference sequence). The CDR3 spans 9 residues. The CDR3 region is CSATKEQFF. The CDR3 nucleotides read TGCAGTGCCACTAAAGAGCAGTTCTTC.

This clonotype was observed many times. This chain uses TRBV5-6 with TRBJ2-1; D remains unclear. Germline CDR1 is SGHDT and CDR2 is YYEEEE. This CDR3 has 13 residues. The V gene lost 3 bases and the J gene lost 5 bases, with 9 bases spanning the gap. The CDR3 DNA reads TGTGCCAGCAGCTCCACACTACACAATGAGCAGTTCTTC. Its translation: CASSSTLHNEQFF.

This clonotype occurred many times. The V gene is TRBV27, the J gene TRBJ2-7; D not resolved. This CDR3 comprises 14 residues. V gave up 3 bases and J gave up 2 bases, with 11 bases separating them. Germline CDR1 MNHEY, CDR2 SMNVEV (reference sequence). Here the CDR3 reads CASSFRATAYEQYF. The CDR3 region has the DNA TGTGCCAGCAGTTTTCGTGCCACCGCCTACGAGCAGTACTTC.

The sample holds many counts of this clonotype. The chain carries TRBV20-1 and TRBJ2-1; 8 bases align to TRBD2. The CDR3 runs to 14 residues. Germline CDR1 reads DFQATT; CDR2 reads SNEGSKA (reference sequence). Trimming at V came to 1 base and at J to 4 bases, leaving 3 bases not matched to a gene. CDR3: CSARAGGTYNEQFF. DNA for the CDR3: TGCAGTGCTAGAGCGGGGGGGACATACAATGAGCAGTTCTTC.

This clonotype was seen ten or more times. The gene calls are TRBV12-3 or TRBV12-4 and TRBJ2-3, with 11 bases that match TRBD2. V was pared by 5 bases and J by 11 bases, with 3 bases of the junction left unmatched. CDR3 length: 12 amino acids. CDR3 sequence: CASSAGLAGQYF. CDR3 bases: TGTGCCAGCAGTGCCGGACTAGCGGGGCAGTATTTT.

This clonotype has at least ten counts. CDR3 loop: CASSVAGFSGANVLTF. The CDR3 bases are TGTGCCAGCAGCGTAGCGGGATTTTCTGGGGCCAACGTCCTGACTTTC. V and J are TRBV9 and TRBJ2-6; a possible D gene is TRBD2 (5 bases). Trimming removed 0 bases at V and 1 base at J, with 8 bases between. The CDR3 covers 16 residues. Germline V gene data show CDR1 as SGDLS and CDR2 as YYNGEE. Looking up the rest from reference TRBV9 and TRBJ2-6 gives the full variable domain: DSGVTQTPKHLITATGQRVTLRCSPRSGDLSVYWYQQSLDQGLQFLIQYYNGEERAKGNILERFSAQQFPDLHSELNLSSLELGDSALYFCASSVAGFSGANVLTFGAGSRLTVL.

For the CDR3, the DNA is TGCGCCAGCAGCTTGGCGGGGGTTACTTACAATGAGCAGTTCTTC. Its protein product is CASSLAGVTYNEQFF. The rearrangement joins TRBV5-1 to TRBJ2-1; weak D call: TRBD2 (6 bases). This CDR3 has 15 amino acids. V lost 0 bases and J lost 4, with 11 bases in between. Germline CDR1 reads SGHRS; CDR2 reads YFSETQ.

This clonotype has at least ten counts. V and J are TRBV12-3 or TRBV12-4 and TRBJ2-4; TRBD1 agrees at 8 bases. The CDR3 consists of 16 residues. Losses at the gene ends were 5 bases for V and 3 bases for J; bases not matched to a gene: 9. The chain's CDR3 is CASSAGQGLLKNIQYF. CDR3 DNA sequence: TGTGCCAGCAGTGCTGGACAGGGCCTACTCAAAAACATTCAGTACTTC.

This clonotype showed up many times. V is TRBV6-4 and J is TRBJ2-3; weak D call: TRBD1 (6 bases). The CDR3 is made up of 12 amino acids. The germline gives CDR1 MRHNA, CDR2 SNTAGT. With 5 bases removed from V and 11 bases from J, the gap between germline ends came to 14 bases. The chain's CDR3 is CASSQKGGVQYF. CDR3 nucleotides: TGTGCCAGCAGTCAGAAAGGGGGAGTGCAGTATTTT.

The table lists this clonotype with many counts. This chain uses TRBV15 with TRBJ2-2, with D possibly being TRBD1 or TRBD2 (5 bases each). The CDR3 has 13 amino acids. V lost 9 bases to trimming and J lost 5 bases, with 13 bases between them. CDR1 and CDR2 from the germline V gene are LNHNV and YYDKDF (reference sequence). CDR3 amino acids: CATGDSRTGELFF. The DNA of the CDR3 is TGTGCCACGGGGGATAGCAGGACCGGGGAGCTGTTTTTT.

This clonotype was counted between two and nine times. The V and J genes are TRBV7-2 and TRBJ2-5; either TRBD1 or TRBD2 may fit D (5 bases each). Trimming took 3 bases from V and 7 from J, leaving 18 bases between them. The CDR3 sequence is 15 residues long. Germline CDR1 is SGHTA and CDR2 is FQGNSA. The CDR3 DNA reads TGTGCCAGCAGCTTGGGTTGGGCTGAGGGGACGACCCAGTACTTC. Its translation: CASSLGWAEGTTQYF.

This clonotype was detected ten times or more. The chain links TRBV20-1 to TRBJ2-3; the match to TRBD2 covers 11 bases. The germline V gene encodes CDR1 DFQATT and CDR2 SNEGSKA (reference sequence). V shed 3 bases and J 2 bases; nucleotides not matched to a gene: 7. The CDR3 has 16 amino acids. CDR3 nucleotides: TGCAGTGCTAGGGAGAGGACTAGCGGGCCCACAGATACGCAGTATTTT. Translating gives CSARERTSGPTDTQYF.

The sample holds many counts of this clonotype. V gene TRBV19 combines with J gene TRBJ2-2; 9 nucleotides line up with TRBD2. The ends lost 9 bases at V and 4 bases at J; junction bases unmatched: 3. This CDR3 comprises 13 residues. The germline V gene encodes CDR1 LNHDA and CDR2 SQIVND (reference sequence). This CDR3 reads CASKTSGTGELFF. The CDR3 nucleotides are TGTGCCAGCAAGACTAGCGGCACCGGGGAGCTGTTTTTT.

This clonotype has at least ten counts. The V and J genes are TRBV9 and TRBJ1-2, with D perhaps matching TRBD1 (5 bases). The V end was cut by 0 bases, the J end by 4 bases, with 13 bases between. Germline-derived CDR1 and CDR2 are SGDLS and YYNGEE. CDR3 size: 15 residues. CDR3 nucleotides: TGTGCCAGCAGCGTAGTTGGGGGGATCGGCTATGGCTACACCTTC. This gives the protein CASSVVGGIGYGYTF.

This clonotype was counted at least ten times. This sequence joins TRBV7-2 and TRBJ2-1; perhaps D is TRBD1 or TRBD2 (5 bases each). Trimming removed 1 base from V and 4 bases from J, with 11 bases in between. Germline V lookup: CDR1 SGHTA, CDR2 FQGNSA. The CDR3 contains 15 residues. CDR3: CASSLGQGPYNEQFF. The CDR3 nucleotides are TGTGCCAGCAGCTTAGGCCAGGGACCTTACAATGAGCAGTTCTTC.

This clonotype was counted many times. The CDR3 region has the DNA TGTGCCAGTGGATCAGAACAAATGGGCTACACCTTC. Translated: CASGSEQMGYTF. This chain uses TRBV28 with TRBJ1-2; D is unresolved. This CDR3 has 12 residues. V was pared by 9 bases and J by 8 bases, with 16 bases between. Germline V gene sequence: CDR1 MDHEN, CDR2 SYDVKM.

This clonotype was seen many times. The chain couples TRBV5-1 to TRBJ2-1, with 9 bases that match TRBD1. CDR1 is SGHRS and CDR2 is YFSETQ in the germline V gene. V lost 0 bases and J lost 9; bases outside the gene matches: 4. The CDR3 has 14 residues. The CDR3 DNA follows: TGCGCCAGCAGCTTGGCGGGACAGGGATCTGAGCAGTTCTTC. Protein sequence: CASSLAGQGSEQFF. The whole variable domain, remainder taken from reference TRBV5-1 and TRBJ2-1, is KAGVTQTPRYLIKTRGQQVTLSCSPISGHRSVSWYQQTPGQGLQFLFEYFSETQRNKGNFPGRFSGRQFSNSRSEMNVSTLELGDSALYLCASSLAGQGSEQFFGPGTRLTVL.

This clonotype was detected ten times or more. The V call is TRBV20-1, the J call TRBJ2-7; possible D gene TRBD2, 5 bases. The CDR3 has 15 residues. The V gene's germline CDR1 is DFQATT and CDR2 SNEGSKA (reference sequence). The ends were cut back, 0 bases at V and 1 base at J, with 13 bases in the middle. The DNA of the CDR3 is TGCAGTGCTAGAGAGGACTCCATCGGGTCCTACGAGCAGTACTTC. As protein: CSAREDSIGSYEQYF.

This clonotype came up many times. The chain combines TRBV12-3 or TRBV12-4 with TRBJ1-2, with 7 positions matching TRBD1. J was trimmed by 4 bases and V by 8 bases; bases with no gene match: 10. The CDR3 totals 14 residues. Here the CDR3 reads CASSPEDRIYGYTF. For the CDR3, the DNA is TGTGCCAGCTCGCCTGAGGACAGGATCTATGGCTACACCTTC.

This clonotype was recorded at least ten times. V gene TRBV20-1 combines with J gene TRBJ1-2; 7 bases align to TRBD1. The CDR3 consists of 12 residues. Per the germline V gene, CDR1 is DFQATT and CDR2 is SNEGSKA (reference sequence). Trimming took 2 bases from V and 7 from J; bases not matched to a gene: 4. CDR3 bases: TGCAGTGCTAGAAGGCAGGGGGGTGGCTACACCTTC. Protein sequence: CSARRQGGGYTF.

The chain uses TRBV20-1 and TRBJ1-1; 7 positions match TRBD1. The CDR3 sequence is 13 residues long. Germline trimming cut 6 bases from V and 7 bases from J; bases unmatched to any gene: 11. From germline, CDR1 is DFQATT and CDR2 SNEGSKA (reference sequence). The CDR3 loop reads CSALGQAGDEAFF. The CDR3 DNA reads TGCAGTGCCCTCGGACAGGCCGGGGATGAAGCTTTCTTT.

Many counts were recorded for this clonotype. The genes are TRBV7-2 and TRBJ2-2; D may be TRBD2 (7 bases). The CDR3 loop spans 15 amino acids. V lost 4 bases and J 2 bases, leaving 11 bases between the germline ends. CDR1 is SGHTA, CDR2 FQGNSA, per germline. In DNA, the CDR3 is TGTGCCAGCAGCTCCGGGGGGCTAAACACCGGGGAGCTGTTTTTT. Translation: CASSSGGLNTGELFF.

This clonotype was counted at least ten times. CDR3 region: CASSRSGANVLTF. The CDR3 bases are TGTGCCAGCAGCCGATCTGGGGCCAACGTCCTGACTTTC. The chain couples TRBV28 to TRBJ2-6; D remains unclear. The V end lost 6 bases, the J end lost 1 base, and 4 bases lay between the germline ends. The CDR3 runs 13 residues. In germline, CDR1 is MDHEN, CDR2 SYDVKM.

This clonotype was seen a handful of times. The V and J genes are TRBV20-1 and TRBJ2-3; 14 positions match TRBD2. J was trimmed by 4 bases and V by 6 bases; bases with no gene match: 6. The CDR3 totals 15 residues. Germline lookup yields CDR1 DFQATT and CDR2 SNEGSKA (reference sequence). CDR3 DNA: TGCAGTGCCCGTGGGACTAGCGGGAGACCAGATACGCAGTATTTT. Protein: CSARGTSGRPDTQYF.

This clonotype has ten or more counts. The genes are TRBV28 and TRBJ2-3, with D perhaps TRBD2 (6 bases). This CDR3 region has 13 residues. Germline V CDR1 and CDR2: MDHEN, SYDVKM. V was pared by 4 bases and J by 10 bases, with 15 bases between. CDR3 residues: CASSSLDRLAQYF. Here the CDR3 DNA reads TGTGCCAGCAGTTCCCTCGACAGACTAGCGCAGTATTTT.

This clonotype was seen ten or more times. The CDR3, as DNA: TGCAGCGTTCGCCCGACAGGGGGATCGTCTGAAGCTTTCTTT. The encoded protein is CSVRPTGGSSEAFF. The chain is built from TRBV29-1 and TRBJ1-1; 9 bases agree with TRBD1. The CDR3 runs to 14 residues. Germline trimming cut 5 bases from V and 6 bases from J; bases unmatched to any gene: 10. CDR1 and CDR2 from the germline V gene are SQVTM and ANQGSEA.

The sample holds many counts of this clonotype. CDR3 sequence reads: CSARGVLGANVLTF. CDR3 nucleotide sequence: TGCAGTGCTAGAGGGGTACTGGGGGCCAACGTCCTGACTTTC. J is TRBJ2-6 and V is TRBV20-1, with D uncertain. V was trimmed by 1 base and J by 4 bases, leaving 8 bases between them. The CDR3 spans 14 residues. CDR1 DFQATT and CDR2 SNEGSKA come from the germline V gene (reference sequence).

The chain carries TRBV10-3 and TRBJ2-3; 10 positions match TRBD2. CDR3 length: 14 residues. V was pared by 8 bases and J by 4 bases, with 6 bases of the junction left unmatched. Germline assignment: CDR1 ENHRY and CDR2 SYGVKD. In DNA, the CDR3 is TGTGCCATCGCAGCGGGGGGGCCGGCAGATACGCAGTATTTT. Encoded protein: CAIAAGGPADTQYF.